Shown below are 2 T cell receptor beta chains from a single sample sequenced in a study of blood T cell repertoires in COVID-19. The table came from immunoSEQ multiplex PCR; TCRdb's copy has only in-frame clones and leaves some out. The sample records hundreds of thousands of clones, 88% being singletons. The sequencing sample was made of PBMCs or T cells enriched from blood (not recorded which). Receptor source: a woman in her thirties or forties with acute COVID-19.

The chain couples TRBV6-5 to TRBJ2-7, with D perhaps matching TRBD1 (7 bases). The V gene lost 4 bases and the J gene lost 6 bases, with 22 bases spanning the gap. Germline V gene lookup returns CDR1 MNHEY and CDR2 SVGAGI. The CDR3 runs 16 residues. The chain's CDR3 is CASSSTSRGAPGEQYF. The CDR3 nucleotides are TGTGCCAGCAGTTCGACCTCCAGGGGGGCCCCGGGCGAGCAGTACTTC.

This chain uses TRBV11-3 with TRBJ1-6, with D perhaps TRBD1 (5 bases). This CDR3 contains 12 residues. V lost 5 bases to trimming and J lost 11 bases, with 10 bases between them. Germline CDR1 is SGHNT and CDR2 is YENEEA. The CDR3 is CASSTGGTPLHF. CDR3 DNA sequence: TGTGCCAGCAGCACCGGGGGGACACCCCTCCACTTT.